A single TCR beta chain is shown here with its context. Its antigen specificity is not known. No base qualities exist here, and no much larger clone lies one base off it. These data come from a study of T cell responses to AZD1222 COVID-19 vaccine (dated by TCRdb to the early 2020s). In the study overall: AZD1222 recipients whose second dose came at about 4 weeks and those whose second dose came at about 12 weeks were combined into one group, since spike-specific TCR depth and breadth did not differ between the two schedules. TCR sequencing covered some 240 trial participants: 200 to 220 given two doses of AZD1222 and about 26 given two doses of MenACWY control vaccine. Trial participants were enrolled into age subgroups of 18-55, 56-69 and 70-plus years, which contained about 160, 30 and 59 TCR-sequenced participants, respectively.

The CDR3 regions of human TCRbeta chains were analyzed by immunosequencing. In the paper's pipeline: Repertoire TCRs were checked for matches against a reference library of SARS-CoV-2-specific TCRs that had been generated using the MIRA antigen-specificity platform. Breadth was defined as the fraction of unique TCRs that were SARS-CoV-2-associated, and depth was defined as the fraction of total T cells that were SARS-CoV-2-associated. Each spike-specific TCR was assigned to its reactive spike region and to a CD4 or CD8 class using the MIRA data. Log10-transformed breadth and depth values were compared by one-way ANOVA with Sidak's multiple comparisons tests. TCRdb re-hosts the immuneACCESS table, in-frame sequences only. Its copies lack some clones; in the studies checked, an unresolved V gene accounts for under half of them, and the cause for the rest is not known. The V and J calls and the clone size are those of that table, but D and trimming were determined from the DNA. The sample table contains more than 85,000 clones; only one count was recorded for over 80% of them. Less than 9.5% of the sample rests with the top ten.

What the research found in general, with its limitations: In the small 56-69-year group, the increase in depth fell short of significance, most likely because of low power. Because no day 14 peak-response samples were available, repertoires were characterized only after the peak T cell response. Conclusions about previously exposed vaccinees are limited because only five to seven AZD1222 recipients were SARS-CoV-2 seropositive at baseline. After two AZD1222 doses, spike-specific TCR breadth and depth were significantly higher than at day 0 and than in MenACWY recipients. Reportedly, almost half of the unique spike-specific TCRs recognized epitopes lying outside the regions that are mutated in the B.1.351 and B.1.1.7 variants. The vaccine-associated CD4 TCRs covered the entire spike protein, and the dominant responses fell in regions 160-218 and 743-854. Participants were mostly white British, with more females than males. The authors suggested clonal diversity may have been underestimated.

What the time point label conveys for this sample: baseline before first vaccination. Vaccinee samples were obtained from the UK trials COV001 and COV002, which included a single-blind randomized controlled phase 2/3 trial of AZD1222 (ChAdOx1 nCoV-19) in healthy adults. For TCRbeta chain sequencing, PBMC samples from trial participants were taken at day 0 and at day 28 after the second dose. This clonotype was obtained from an adult in good health. Here the sequenced sample was peripheral blood, taken on day 0 of AZD1222 vaccination.

Here is the DNA: TGTGCCAGCAGCCTGAGACAGACTAGCTCCTACAATGAGCAGTTCTTC. This gives the protein CASSLRQTSSYNEQFF. Recombination joined TRBV5-5 with TRBJ2-1; TRBD2 is perhaps the D gene, given 6 matching bases. V drops 4 bases and J drops 0 bases, leaving 14 bases in between. The CDR3 runs 16 residues from the cysteine to the phenylalanine. Just CDR3 DNA is preserved here, 48 bases in frame from base 1. CDR1 and CDR2, per the germline V gene (reference sequence), are SGHKS and YYEKEE. Full variable domain (CDR3 extended with the reference TRBV5-5 and TRBJ2-1 proteins): DAGVTQSPTHLIKTRGQQVTLRCSPISGHKSVSWYQQVLGQGPQFIFQYYEKEERGRGNFPDRFSARQFPNYSSELNVNALLLGDSALYLCASSLRQTSSYNEQFFGPGTRLTVL.